This TCR beta chain was sequenced during a study of cytomegalovirus exposure and HLA in healthy donors. The PCR had 60 Vbeta and 13 Jbeta primers. Produced via immunoSEQ multiplex PCR; TCRdb's table is partial and in-frame only. The sample lists about 59,000 clones, 80% occurring once. Germline CDR1 and CDR2: SGHRS and YFSETQ. The CDR3 is 16 residues long. With 1 base removed from V and 6 bases from J, the gap between germline ends came to 17 bases. Findings of the study overall: As a later analysis revealed, the rate of TCR association differed by HLA locus, with DRB1 most and HLA-C fewest. Within an earlier analysis, most TCR beta V segments proved productive either about 90% or about 30% of the time.

Concerning this clone: The antigen is not known.

The sequenced sample was PBMCs. The chain links TRBV5-1 to TRBJ2-1, with D perhaps TRBD2 (6 bases). The sequence came from a woman aged 40 to 50 in good health and CMV-seronegative. The CDR3 bases are TGCGCCAGCAGCTTGAGGCCGGGACTCGACTCCAATGAGCAGTTCTTC. This codes for CASSLRPGLDSNEQFF.